Shown below are 17 T cell receptor beta chains from a single sample sequenced in a study of early T cells in non-severe SARS-CoV-2 infection. TCRdb re-derived calls from the 5' RACE reads in MiXCR, one entry per CDR3 protein. The table lists approximately 50,000 distinct CDR3 sequences, roughly 8.8% of them singletons. Sequencing was carried out using whole blood. These receptors all stem from an adult who was a healthcare worker with PCR-confirmed SARS-CoV-2 infection or an uninfected control (not recorded which).

In this sample, this clonotype turned up a few times. This chain links TRBV18 with TRBJ2-7; D is perhaps TRBD1 (6 bases). The V end lost 0 bases, the J end lost 0 bases, and 9 bases lay between the germline ends. CDR3 length: 15 amino acids. The germline gives CDR1 KGHSH, CDR2 LQKENI. CDR3 residues: CASSPPQGSSYEQYF. The CDR3 DNA follows: TGTGCCAGCTCACCACCGCAGGGGAGCTCCTACGAGCAGTACTTC. Complete variable domain (other parts from reference TRBV18 and TRBJ2-7): NAGVMQNPRHLVRRRGQEARLRCSPMKGHSHVYWYRQLPEEGLKFMVYLQKENIIDESGMPKERFSAEFPKEGPSILRIQQVVRGDSAAYFCASSPPQGSSYEQYFGPGTRLTVT.

The gene calls are TRBV6-5 and TRBJ2-1; 9 bases match TRBD2. The CDR3 is made up of 14 amino acids. The V segment lost 4 bases and the J segment 6 bases; nucleotides outside the gene matches: 4. CDR1 is MNHEY, CDR2 SVGAGI, per germline. The CDR3 loop is CASSLEAGGNEQFF. CDR3 nucleotide sequence: TGTGCCAGCAGTTTAGAAGCGGGAGGCAATGAGCAGTTCTTC.

This clonotype was detected ten times or more. The chain has TRBV10-3 and TRBJ1-6; D not certain. The V end was cut by 6 bases, the J end by 8 bases, with 17 bases between. Germline-derived CDR1 and CDR2 are ENHRY and SYGVKD. The CDR3 extends over 15 amino acids. In nucleotides, the CDR3 is TGTGCCATCAGGAACGGTGCTCATGAGGATTCACCCCTCCACTTT. Translated, it gives CAIRNGAHEDSPLHF.

In its sample, this clonotype was seen many times. The rearrangement links TRBV29-1 to TRBJ1-2; the D is unclear. CDR1 is SQVTM, CDR2 ANQGSEA, per germline. The CDR3 contains 13 residues. V shed 4 bases and J shed 1 base, with 10 bases lying between them. The CDR3 loop is CSVGERINYGYTF. The CDR3 DNA reads TGCAGCGTTGGAGAGCGGATTAACTATGGCTACACCTTC.

At least ten counts were recorded for this clonotype. The rearrangement joins TRBV20-1 to TRBJ1-1; no firm D call. This CDR3 is 13 amino acids long. Germline V gives CDR1 DFQATT, CDR2 SNEGSKA (reference sequence). Trimming took 2 bases from V and 4 from J, leaving 11 bases between them. CDR3 in amino acids: CSARTGNPTEAFF. CDR3 bases: TGCAGTGCTAGAACCGGGAATCCCACTGAAGCTTTCTTT.

V gene TRBV10-3 combines with J gene TRBJ1-3; tentative D call: TRBD1 (6 bases). V was shortened by 8 bases and J by 1 base, with 24 bases between the two germline ends. The CDR3 covers 18 residues. CDR1 is ENHRY and CDR2 is SYGVKD in the germline V gene. CDR3 sequence (DNA): TGTGCCATCGGAGCAGGGACATCCCTCCACTTATCTGGAAACACCATATATTTT. This gives the protein CAIGAGTSLHLSGNTIYF.

At least ten counts were recorded for this clonotype. The chain couples TRBV2 to TRBJ1-4; D ambiguous. This CDR3 is built from 14 residues. Germline V lookup: CDR1 SNHLY, CDR2 FYNNEI. Trimming left V 4 bases short and J 10 bases short, with 16 bases between. The CDR3 spells CASSVDGQFGKLFF. DNA of the CDR3: TGTGCCAGCAGTGTAGACGGGCAATTCGGAAAACTGTTTTTT.

This chain joins TRBV24-1 and TRBJ2-1, with TRBD1 as a possible D gene (5 bases). V was cut by 9 bases and J by 0 bases, with 14 bases left in between. From germline, CDR1 is KGHDR and CDR2 SFDVKD. This CDR3 is built from 15 residues. In DNA, the CDR3 is TGTGCCACCGGGGCCAGCGCCAGCTCCTACAATGAGCAGTTCTTC. Encoded protein: CATGASASSYNEQFF.

In this sample, this clonotype turned up many times. The gene calls are TRBV7-9 and TRBJ2-5; tentatively, D is TRBD2 (5 bases). The length of the CDR3 is 13 residues. The V gene lost 7 bases and the J gene lost 3 bases, with 12 bases spanning the gap. The germline CDR1 and CDR2 sequences are SEHNR and FQNEAQ (reference sequence). For the CDR3, the DNA is TGTGCCAGCACCGTCGGGCGGGAAGAGACCCAGTACTTC. Its translation is CASTVGREETQYF.

The table lists this clonotype with a few counts. V and J are TRBV20-1 and TRBJ1-2, with 11 bases lining up with TRBD1. The V gene's germline CDR1 is DFQATT and CDR2 SNEGSKA (reference sequence). The CDR3 loop spans 17 amino acids. Trimming took 0 bases from V and 7 from J; bases not matched to a gene: 13. The CDR3 DNA reads TGCAGTGCTAGAGAGACTGGACAGGGGGCGATGCTAGGTGGCTACACCTTC. Encoded protein: CSARETGQGAMLGGYTF.

The chain has TRBV2 and TRBJ2-2; D gene ambiguous. Germline lookup yields CDR1 SNHLY and CDR2 FYNNEI. The CDR3 totals 13 residues. The CDR3 nucleotides are TGTGCGAGTCGCAACCCGGACACCGGGGAGCTGTTTTTT. Its translation is CASRNPDTGELFF.

This clonotype was seen many times. J is TRBJ1-2 and V is TRBV5-1; D is uncertain. Germline V lookup: CDR1 SGHRS, CDR2 YFSETQ. The V and J ends lost 2 bases and 0 bases respectively, with 8 bases between them. The CDR3 is made up of 14 amino acids. The CDR3 nucleotides are TGCGCCAGCAGCTTAGTAGAATCTAACTATGGCTACACCTTC. This gives the protein CASSLVESNYGYTF.

This chain connects TRBV14 to TRBJ2-5, with D hard to call. The V end was cut by 4 bases, the J end by 5 bases, with 8 bases between. The CDR3 is 12 amino acids. The germline CDR1 and CDR2 sequences are SGHDN and FVKESK. The CDR3 DNA reads as TGTGCCAGCAGCCCGTTCGGGGAGACCCAGTACTTC. It translates to CASSPFGETQYF.

Concerning this clonotype: A much bigger clone sits one base away, suggesting this may be a read error. V usage is TRBV6-2 or TRBV6-3 and J usage is TRBJ2-2, with 7 bases that match TRBD1. The V gene end was trimmed by 8 bases and the J gene end by 5 bases; junction bases not matched to a gene: 11. There are 15 residues in the CDR3. The germline V gene has CDR1 MNHEY and CDR2 SVGEGT. This CDR3 is CASELGQVLTGELFF. The DNA for the CDR3 is TGTGCCAGCGAACTCGGACAGGTTTTGACCGGGGAGCTGTTTTTT.

V is TRBV29-1 and J is TRBJ2-3; 8 positions agree with TRBD1. The germline V gene has CDR1 SQVTM and CDR2 ANQGSEA. The V segment lost 4 bases and the J segment 1 base; nucleotides outside the gene matches: 4. This CDR3 region has 14 residues. This chain's CDR3 is CSVVKDRGTDTQYF. CDR3 nucleotide sequence: TGCAGCGTTGTAAAGGACAGGGGCACAGATACGCAGTATTTT.

In its sample, this clonotype was seen once. This chain uses TRBV12-3 or TRBV12-4 with TRBJ2-7, with D possibly TRBD1 on 6 matching bases. This CDR3 has 14 residues. The germline V and J ends were trimmed by 2 bases and 7 bases, with 15 bases remaining between them. The CDR3 spells CASSLQGLGIEQYF. CDR3 nucleotides: TGTGCCAGCAGTTTACAGGGGTTGGGAATTGAGCAGTACTTC.

This clonotype was recorded at least ten times. J is TRBJ2-2 and V is TRBV7-6; 7 bases are a match to TRBD1. Germline lookup yields CDR1 SGHVS and CDR2 FNYEAQ. This CDR3 has 16 amino acids. The trim removed 2 bases at V and 0 bases at J, leaving 3 bases unmatched. DNA of the CDR3: TGTGCCAGCAGCTTAATTGACAGGGCGAACACCGGGGAGCTGTTTTTT. Its protein product is CASSLIDRANTGELFF.